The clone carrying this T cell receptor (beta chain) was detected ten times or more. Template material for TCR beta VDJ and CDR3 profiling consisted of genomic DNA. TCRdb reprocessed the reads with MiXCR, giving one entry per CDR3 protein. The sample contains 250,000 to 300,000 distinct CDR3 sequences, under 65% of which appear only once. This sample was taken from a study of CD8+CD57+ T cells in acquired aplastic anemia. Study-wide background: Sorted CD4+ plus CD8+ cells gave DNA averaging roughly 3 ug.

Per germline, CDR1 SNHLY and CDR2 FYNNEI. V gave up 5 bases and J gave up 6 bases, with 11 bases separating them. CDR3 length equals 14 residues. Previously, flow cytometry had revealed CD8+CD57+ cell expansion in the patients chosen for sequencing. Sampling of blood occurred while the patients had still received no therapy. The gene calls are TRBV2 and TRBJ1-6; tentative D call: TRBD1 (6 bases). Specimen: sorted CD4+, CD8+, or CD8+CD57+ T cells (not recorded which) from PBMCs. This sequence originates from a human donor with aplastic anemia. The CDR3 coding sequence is TGTGCCAGCAGTCCTAGACAGGCTAATTCACCCCTCCACTTT. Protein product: CASSPRQANSPLHF.